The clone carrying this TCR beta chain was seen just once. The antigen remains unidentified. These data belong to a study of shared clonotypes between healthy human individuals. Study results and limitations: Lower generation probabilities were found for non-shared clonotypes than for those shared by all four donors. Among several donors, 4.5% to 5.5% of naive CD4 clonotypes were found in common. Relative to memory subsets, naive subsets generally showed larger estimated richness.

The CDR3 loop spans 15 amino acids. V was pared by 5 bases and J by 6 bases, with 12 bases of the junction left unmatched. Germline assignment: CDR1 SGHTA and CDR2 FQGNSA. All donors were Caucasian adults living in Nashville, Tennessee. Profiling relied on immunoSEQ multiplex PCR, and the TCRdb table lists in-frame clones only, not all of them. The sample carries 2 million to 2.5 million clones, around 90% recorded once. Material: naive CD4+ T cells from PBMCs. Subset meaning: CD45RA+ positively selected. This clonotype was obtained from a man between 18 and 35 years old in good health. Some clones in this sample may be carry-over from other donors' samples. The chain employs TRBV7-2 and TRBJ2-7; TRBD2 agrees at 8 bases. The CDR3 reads CASSAQLAAGGEQYF. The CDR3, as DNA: TGTGCCAGCAGCGCCCAACTAGCGGCCGGAGGCGAGCAGTACTTC.